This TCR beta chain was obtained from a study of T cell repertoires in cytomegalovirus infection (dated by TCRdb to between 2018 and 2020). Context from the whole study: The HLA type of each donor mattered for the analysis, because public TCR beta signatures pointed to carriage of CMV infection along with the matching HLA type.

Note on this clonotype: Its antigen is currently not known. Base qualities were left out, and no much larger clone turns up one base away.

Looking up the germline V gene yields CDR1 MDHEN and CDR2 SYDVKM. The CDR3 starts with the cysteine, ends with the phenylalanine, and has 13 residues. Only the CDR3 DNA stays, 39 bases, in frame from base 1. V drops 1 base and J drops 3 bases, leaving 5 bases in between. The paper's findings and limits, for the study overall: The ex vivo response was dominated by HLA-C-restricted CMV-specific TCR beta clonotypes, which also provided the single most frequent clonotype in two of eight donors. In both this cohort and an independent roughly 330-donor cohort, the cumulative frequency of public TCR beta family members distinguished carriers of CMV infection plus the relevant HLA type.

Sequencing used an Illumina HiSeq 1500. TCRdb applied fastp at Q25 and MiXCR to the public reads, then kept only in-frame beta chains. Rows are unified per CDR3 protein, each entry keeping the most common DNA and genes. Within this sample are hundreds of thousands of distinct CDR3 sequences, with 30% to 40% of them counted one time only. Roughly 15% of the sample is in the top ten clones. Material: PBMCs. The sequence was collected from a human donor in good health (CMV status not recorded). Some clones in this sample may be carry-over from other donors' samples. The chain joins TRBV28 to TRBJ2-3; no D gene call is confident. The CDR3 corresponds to CASSLSTTDTQYF. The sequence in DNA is TGTGCCAGCAGTTTATCGACTACAGATACGCAGTATTTT.